The 25 T cell receptor beta chains reported below all come from one sample, sequenced in a study of T cell responses to AZD1222 COVID-19 vaccine. The protocol was immunoSEQ multiplex PCR, while the TCRdb copy is restricted to in-frame clones and leaves out a portion. The profile covers approximately 150,000 clones, with roughly 90% appearing a single time and about 1.5% taken by the ten largest. The sequencing here drew on peripheral blood, taken on day 0 of AZD1222 vaccination. Receptors originate from an adult in good health.

This clone was counted once. The chain recombines TRBV18 with TRBJ1-2, with TRBD1 matching over 7 bases. Germline V CDR1 and CDR2: KGHSH, LQKENI. This CDR3 region has 17 residues. V lost 2 bases and J lost 5; bases outside the gene matches: 14. The CDR3 region has the DNA TGTGCCAGCTCACCAACGACAGGGAGCCAAGAACGGTATGGCTACACCTTC. Its translation: CASSPTTGSQERYGYTF. The full variable domain, in which reference TRBV18 and TRBJ1-2 provide the parts outside the CDR3, is NAGVMQNPRHLVRRRGQEARLRCSPMKGHSHVYWYRQLPEEGLKFMVYLQKENIIDESGMPKERFSAEFPKEGPSILRIQQVVRGDSAAYFCASSPTTGSQERYGYTFGSGTRLTVV.

V is TRBV7-2 and J is TRBJ2-1; 9 nucleotides align to TRBD2. Germline CDR1 reads SGHTA; CDR2 reads FQGNSA. The CDR3 totals 15 residues. V trimming: 5 bases; J trimming: 7 bases; junction bases outside the gene matches: 9. The CDR3 DNA is TGTGCCAGCAGCCCCAGACTAGCGGCAGGGAATGAGCAGTTCTTC. Its translation is CASSPRLAAGNEQFF.

This rearrangement joins TRBV6-2 or TRBV6-3 to TRBJ2-1; D ambiguous. Between the trimmed V and J ends, which lost 3 bases and 6 bases, there was a span of 27 bases. The germline V gene has CDR1 MNHEY and CDR2 SVGEGT. CDR3 size: 19 residues. The CDR3 region has the DNA TGTGCCAGCAGTTATTTCGTCTCTGCCCCCATCCCCGCTATCAATGAGCAGTTCTTC. Its translation: CASSYFVSAPIPAINEQFF.

This clone came up once. This chain joins TRBV7-8 and TRBJ2-2; TRBD1 is a possible D gene (6 bases). Germline lookup yields CDR1 SGHVS and CDR2 FQNEAQ. The CDR3 has 16 amino acids. Trimming removed 7 bases from V and 5 bases from J, with 20 bases in between. In nucleotides, the CDR3 is TGTGCCAGCACCCTCATTACAGGGTTCGGAACCGGGGAGCTGTTTTTT. As protein: CASTLITGFGTGELFF.

The chain joins TRBV6-2 or TRBV6-3 to TRBJ1-5; D is possibly TRBD1 (6 bases). The CDR3 runs to 14 residues. Germline values: CDR1 MNHEY, CDR2 SVGEGT. Trimming shortened V by 4 bases and J by 4 bases, and 11 bases separated the two germline ends. Written as DNA, the CDR3 is TGTGCCAGCAGTTTGGACAGCTTAAATCAGCCCCAGCATTTT. This codes for CASSLDSLNQPQHF.

The chain is built from TRBV5-1 and TRBJ1-1, with D hard to call. The V end was cut by 1 base, the J end by 1 base, with 8 bases between. Germline V gives CDR1 SGHRS, CDR2 YFSETQ. The CDR3 spans 14 residues. The CDR3 DNA sequence: TGCGCCAGCAGCTTGATGGGTGCGAACACTGAAGCTTTCTTT. This encodes CASSLMGANTEAFF.

CDR3 nucleotide sequence: TGTGCCAGCAGCCTTGGGGGAGGCTCCGCTTGGAGCTCCTATAATTCACCCCTCCACTTT. Protein product: CASSLGGGSAWSSYNSPLHF. The chain couples TRBV16 to TRBJ1-6; TRBD1 is a possible D gene (5 bases). There are 20 residues in the CDR3. The V end lost 4 bases, the J end lost 0 bases, and 22 bases lay between the germline ends. Germline loops: CDR1 KGHSY, CDR2 FQNENV.

This rearrangement joins TRBV7-9 to TRBJ1-4, with D unclear. The CDR3 totals 13 residues. Germline lookup yields CDR1 SEHNR and CDR2 FQNEAQ (reference sequence). V dropped 1 base and J dropped 11 bases, with 11 bases sitting between them. In DNA form, the CDR3 reads TGTGCCAGCAGCTTAGAGGCTGTCGGCAAACTGTTTTTT. Translated, it gives CASSLEAVGKLFF.

This sequence joins TRBV2 and TRBJ1-4, with D unresolved. CDR1 and CDR2 from the germline V gene are SNHLY and FYNNEI. The V end lost 4 bases, the J end lost 8 bases, and 8 bases lay between the germline ends. The CDR3 is made up of 12 amino acids. DNA of the CDR3: TGTGCCAGCAGTGTGTACAGCGAAAAACTGTTTTTT. Amino acid sequence: CASSVYSEKLFF.

The CDR3 is CASSPPRVGELFF. CDR3 DNA sequence: TGTGCCAGCTCACCACCCAGGGTCGGGGAGCTGTTTTTT. V is TRBV18 and J is TRBJ2-2, with D perhaps TRBD1 (5 bases). Germline CDR1 KGHSH, CDR2 LQKENI. The ends were cut back, 0 bases at V and 7 bases at J, with 6 bases in the middle. The CDR3 has 13 residues.

V usage is TRBV12-5 and J usage is TRBJ2-1; the D gene is possibly TRBD1 (6 bases). Trimming shortened V by 9 bases and J by 0 bases, and 15 bases separated the two germline ends. Germline V gives CDR1 LGHNT, CDR2 FRNRAP. The CDR3 contains 15 residues. CDR3 nucleotide sequence: TGTGCTAGCTTTTTAAGGGGGAGCTCCTACAATGAGCAGTTCTTC. Residues: CASFLRGSSYNEQFF.

The rearrangement uses TRBV19 and TRBJ1-3, with TRBD1 matching 7 bases. J was trimmed by 0 bases and V by 5 bases; bases with no gene match: 10. In germline, CDR1 is LNHDA, CDR2 SQIVND (reference sequence). This CDR3 contains 17 residues. CDR3 sequence: CASSPRRTGRSGNTIYF. The CDR3 DNA is TGTGCCAGTAGTCCCCGCCGGACAGGACGCTCTGGAAACACCATATATTTT.

This chain joins TRBV21-1 and TRBJ2-2; the D call TRBD2 from the table was never checked on the DNA. TRBV21-1 is flagged as a pseudogene. This CDR3 has 15 amino acids. Written as DNA, the CDR3 is TGTGCCAGCAGCAAACCCGGGACTAACACCGGGGAGCTGTTTTTT. It translates to CASSKPGTNTGELFF.

This chain connects TRBV5-1 to TRBJ2-1; D not resolved. The V gene lost 2 bases and the J gene lost 6 bases, with 15 bases spanning the gap. This CDR3 contains 15 residues. Per the germline V gene, CDR1 is SGHRS and CDR2 is YFSETQ. CDR3 in DNA: TGCGCCAGCAGCTTCCCGACGGCGTGGGTCAATGAGCAGTTCTTC. Its translation is CASSFPTAWVNEQFF.

The chain uses TRBV19 and TRBJ1-2; D is ambiguous. The CDR3 totals 14 residues. Germline CDR1 and CDR2: LNHDA and SQIVND (reference sequence). V was cut by 7 bases and J by 7 bases, with 19 bases left in between. The CDR3: CASTGGDSSSGYTF. The DNA for the CDR3 is TGTGCCAGTACGGGAGGCGATTCGAGCTCTGGCTACACCTTC.

This chain links TRBV27 with TRBJ2-7, with 9 bases that match TRBD1. V was clipped by 5 bases and J by 7 bases; unmatched bases: 9. Germline loops: CDR1 MNHEY, CDR2 SMNVEV (reference sequence). The CDR3 runs to 14 residues. The CDR3 DNA is TGTGCCAGCAGTGTCACACAGGGGGCAGGGGAGCAGTACTTC. Protein: CASSVTQGAGEQYF.

Regarding this clone: An end of the junction differs from the germline gene, which may be a read error. This rearrangement joins TRBV5-4 to TRBJ2-7; TRBD1 matches 9 bases. Germline V gives CDR1 SGHNT, CDR2 YYREEE (reference sequence). The CDR3 spans 15 residues. CDR3 nucleotides: TGTGCCAGCACCTTGGACAGGGGCGGGCTACGAAAGCAGTACTTC. It specifies CASTLDRGGLRKQYF. The full variable domain, completed using reference TRBV5-4 and TRBJ2-7, is ETGVTQSPTHLIKTRGQQVTLRCSSQSGHNTVSWYQQALGQGPQFIFQYYREEENGRGNFPPRFSGLQFPNYSSELNVNALELDDSALYLCASTLDRGGLRKQYFGPGTRLTVT.

This rearrangement joins TRBV7-2 to TRBJ2-1; 12 nucleotides align to TRBD2. With 5 bases clipped from V and 8 bases from J, the junction kept 7 bases outside the gene matches. This CDR3 has 15 amino acids. Germline CDR1 reads SGHTA; CDR2 reads FQGNSA. The CDR3 DNA is TGTGCCAGCAGCATGACTAGCGGGAGAGGCGATGAGCAGTTCTTC. It codes for CASSMTSGRGDEQFF.

This sequence joins TRBV7-7 and TRBJ2-1, with TRBD2 identical over 15 bases. Germline CDR1 is SSHAT and CDR2 is FNYEAQ (reference sequence). The CDR3 contains 18 residues. Trimming removed 6 bases from V and 2 bases from J; junction bases left unmatched: 8. The CDR3 nucleotides are TGTGCCAGCAGTCGAACAGGACTAGCGGGGGGGGCCTACAATGAGCAGTTCTTC. Protein product: CASSRTGLAGGAYNEQFF.

V usage is TRBV6-5 and J usage is TRBJ2-1; no firm D call. The V gene's germline CDR1 is MNHEY and CDR2 SVGAGI. Trimming cost V 1 base and J 10 bases, with 8 bases left between them. This CDR3 is built from 12 residues. The CDR3 nucleotides are TGTGCCAGCAGTTACTACAGTGGAGAGCAGTTCTTC. The encoded protein is CASSYYSGEQFF.

The V call is TRBV19, the J call TRBJ2-6; possibly TRBD1 for D (7 bases). CDR1 is LNHDA and CDR2 is SQIVND in the germline V gene (reference sequence). V lost 6 bases to trimming and J lost 4 bases, with 25 bases between them. This CDR3 region has 19 residues. For the CDR3, the DNA is TGTGCCAGTAGAAGGAACGGGGGACAGCCTACCACAGGGGCCAACGTCCTGACTTTC. Translated, it gives CASRRNGGQPTTGANVLTF.

V and J are TRBV24-1 and TRBJ1-5; D not certain. From germline, CDR1 is KGHDR and CDR2 SFDVKD. Trimming shortened V by 3 bases and J by 2 bases, and 13 bases separated the two germline ends. CDR3 size: 16 residues. Here the CDR3 reads CATSDGEVSGNQPQHF. CDR3 sequence (DNA): TGTGCCACCAGTGATGGTGAGGTTTCGGGCAATCAGCCCCAGCATTTT.

The rearrangement joins TRBV18 to TRBJ1-6, with 8 bases identical to TRBD1. J was trimmed by 7 bases and V by 5 bases; bases with no gene match: 4. The CDR3 has 14 amino acids. Germline-derived CDR1 and CDR2 are KGHSH and LQKENI. CDR3 amino acids: CASSSTGENSPLHF. The DNA of the CDR3 is TGTGCCAGCTCATCGACAGGGGAAAATTCACCCCTCCACTTT.

The gene calls are TRBV18 and TRBJ2-1; 11 positions agree with TRBD1. CDR1 and CDR2 from the germline V gene are KGHSH and LQKENI. This CDR3 contains 14 residues. The junction had 4 bases not matched to a gene; V was cut back by 2 bases and J by 10 bases. The CDR3 DNA reads TGTGCCAGCTCACCAGGACAGGGGGCGAAAGAGCAGTTCTTC. Translation gives CASSPGQGAKEQFF.

A remark on this clone: A junction end diverges from the germline sequence, so it may reflect a read error. This rearrangement joins TRBV2 to TRBJ1-5; TRBD1 matches 7 bases. This CDR3 is built from 15 residues. Germline lookup yields CDR1 SNHLY and CDR2 FYNNEI. CDR3 nucleotide sequence: TGTGCCAGCAGTGAAGGAGACAGGGACAATCGGCCCCAGCATTTT. Translating it yields CASSEGDRDNRPQHF. The full variable domain, rest sourced from reference TRBV2 and TRBJ1-5, is EPEVTQTPSHQVTQMGQEVILRCVPISNHLYFYWYRQILGQKVEFLVSFYNNEISEKSEIFDDQFSVERPDGSNFTLKIRSTKLEDSAMYFCASSEGDRDNRPQHFGDGTRLSIL.